Below are 12 T cell receptor beta chains sequenced from a single sample in a study of CD8 T cells in ankylosing spondylitis. Study-wide results and limits: The study identified a TCR beta motif of roughly eight highly homologous variants that appeared characteristic of ankylosing spondylitis blood.

Their recognized antigens are unknown. TCRdb analysed the 5' RACE reads with MiXCR anew, one entry per CDR3 protein. The repertoire includes some 700,000 distinct CDR3 sequences, around 20% of them detected once, and roughly a fifth sits in the top ten. Sequenced input: blood, either unsorted or a sorted T cell fraction (not recorded which). Source of these receptors: a male donor with ankylosing spondylitis.

This clonotype was seen only a few times. The V call is TRBV12-3 or TRBV12-4, the J call TRBJ2-1, with 12 bases identical to TRBD2. The length of the CDR3 is 18 residues. J lost 8 bases, V lost 3 bases, and 14 bases had no gene match. The CDR3 sequence is CASSFGLAGGPSNDEQFF. CDR3 bases: TGTGCCAGCAGTTTCGGTCTAGCGGGAGGGCCGAGTAACGATGAGCAGTTCTTC.

V usage is TRBV29-1 and J usage is TRBJ1-1, with a weak D call TRBD1 (5 bases). This CDR3 has 14 amino acids. Trimming shortened V by 8 bases and J by 0 bases, and 16 bases separated the two germline ends. Germline CDR1 is SQVTM and CDR2 is ANQGSEA. The CDR3 loop reads CSSGSTVMNTEAFF. The CDR3 nucleotides are TGCAGCTCAGGGAGTACGGTCATGAACACTGAAGCTTTCTTT.

The chain couples TRBV6-5 to TRBJ1-2; D unresolved. CDR1 and CDR2 from the germline V gene are MNHEY and SVGAGI. This CDR3 has 14 residues. V was cut by 4 bases and J by 5 bases, with 14 bases left in between. CDR3 nucleotides: TGTGCCAGCAGTTTACGGTCGGAGTTGTATGGCTACACCTTC. Protein sequence: CASSLRSELYGYTF.

This clonotype appeared a few times. The V gene is TRBV5-1, the J gene TRBJ2-3; D gene unclear. Deletions cut 4 bases from V and 7 bases from J, with 13 bases between. CDR1 SGHRS and CDR2 YFSETQ come from the germline V gene. The CDR3 length is 13 residues. The CDR3 sequence is CASSPELPNTQYF. CDR3 in DNA: TGCGCCAGCAGCCCCGAACTGCCCAATACGCAGTATTTT.

There are many counts of this clonotype. This sequence joins TRBV12-3 or TRBV12-4 and TRBJ2-7; unclear D gene. V shed 2 bases and J shed 3 bases, with 5 bases lying between them. The CDR3 is 12 residues long. CDR3 DNA: TGTGCCAGCAGTTTACATGACTACGAGCAGTACTTC. Its translation is CASSLHDYEQYF.

This clonotype was found many times. The gene calls are TRBV29-1 and TRBJ2-1; D possibly corresponds to TRBD2 (7 bases). The CDR3 totals 14 residues. CDR1 is SQVTM and CDR2 is ANQGSEA in the germline V gene. The germline V and J ends were trimmed by 6 bases and 8 bases, with 20 bases remaining between them. The CDR3 region is CSVGGGTIDYEQFF. The CDR3 DNA reads as TGCAGCGTCGGAGGGGGGACTATAGACTATGAGCAGTTCTTC.

This clonotype was observed at least ten times. The chain recombines TRBV25-1 with TRBJ1-3; D is perhaps TRBD1 (6 bases). The CDR3 contains 14 residues. In germline, CDR1 is MGHDK, CDR2 SYGVNS. Deletions cut 7 bases from V and 1 base from J, with 11 bases between. The CDR3 spells CASTRTESGNTIYF. The CDR3 DNA sequence: TGTGCCAGCACCCGGACAGAGTCTGGAAACACCATATATTTT.

This clonotype has just a few counts. The chain links TRBV18 to TRBJ2-7, with a possible D match to TRBD2 (6 bases). Germline CDR1 and CDR2: KGHSH and LQKENI. V was cut by 1 base and J by 0 bases, with 10 bases left in between. The CDR3 is 15 amino acids. CDR3 sequence: CASSPRGTLSYEQYF. Here the CDR3 DNA reads TGTGCCAGCTCACCACGGGGGACTCTCTCCTACGAGCAGTACTTC.

CDR3 sequence reads: CASSSSGTGGYEQYF. The CDR3 DNA sequence: TGTGCCAGTAGTAGCTCCGGGACAGGGGGCTACGAGCAGTACTTC. V is TRBV19 and J is TRBJ2-7; 11 bases fit TRBD1. Trimming removed 4 bases from V and 3 bases from J; junction bases left unmatched: 5. The germline V gene encodes CDR1 LNHDA and CDR2 SQIVND (reference sequence). The CDR3 loop spans 15 amino acids.

The J gene is TRBJ2-1, the V gene TRBV28; 11 bases line up with TRBD2. This CDR3 has 16 residues. Germline V lookup: CDR1 MDHEN, CDR2 SYDVKM. J lost 6 bases, V lost 5 bases, and 9 bases had no gene match. In DNA, the CDR3 is TGTGCCAGCAGTCCAATAGCGGGAGGGCCCGGCAATGAGCAGTTCTTC. Amino acids: CASSPIAGGPGNEQFF.

The chain combines TRBV29-1 with TRBJ2-1, with 7 nucleotides matching TRBD2. Germline trimming cut 5 bases from V and 3 bases from J; bases unmatched to any gene: 4. The CDR3 consists of 13 residues. Germline lookup yields CDR1 SQVTM and CDR2 ANQGSEA. The CDR3 here is CSVYPGGYNEQFF. CDR3 sequence (DNA): TGCAGCGTTTATCCGGGAGGCTACAATGAGCAGTTCTTC.

This clonotype has a handful of counts. The chain has TRBV20-1 and TRBJ1-5; no clear D. Looked up from germline, CDR1 is DFQATT and CDR2 is SNEGSKA (reference sequence). V lost 1 base and J lost 0, with 10 bases in between. This CDR3 spans 15 amino acids. CDR3 sequence (DNA): TGCAGTGCTAGAGGGGGTGGAGATAGCAATCAGCCCCAGCATTTT. It is translated as CSARGGGDSNQPQHF.